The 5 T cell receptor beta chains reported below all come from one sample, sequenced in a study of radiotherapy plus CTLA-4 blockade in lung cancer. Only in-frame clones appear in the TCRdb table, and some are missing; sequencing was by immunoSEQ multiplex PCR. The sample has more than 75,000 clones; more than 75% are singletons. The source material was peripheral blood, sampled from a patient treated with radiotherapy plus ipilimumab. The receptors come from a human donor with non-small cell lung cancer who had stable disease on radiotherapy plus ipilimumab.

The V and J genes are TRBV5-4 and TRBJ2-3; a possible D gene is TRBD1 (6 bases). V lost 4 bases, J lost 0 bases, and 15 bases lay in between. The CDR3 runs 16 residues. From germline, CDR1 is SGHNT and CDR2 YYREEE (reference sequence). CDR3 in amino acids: CASSHLTGPSTDTQYF. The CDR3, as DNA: TGTGCCAGCAGCCATCTGACAGGCCCTAGCACAGATACGCAGTATTTT.

CDR3 amino acids: CASSLDGGANYGYTF. The DNA for the CDR3 is TGTGCCAGCAGCCTGGACGGAGGAGCTAACTATGGCTACACCTTC. The rearrangement uses TRBV5-5 and TRBJ1-2; D is unresolved. This CDR3 region has 15 residues. The germline CDR1 and CDR2 sequences are SGHKS and YYEKEE (reference sequence). V was clipped by 4 bases and J by 0 bases, with 13 bases between them.

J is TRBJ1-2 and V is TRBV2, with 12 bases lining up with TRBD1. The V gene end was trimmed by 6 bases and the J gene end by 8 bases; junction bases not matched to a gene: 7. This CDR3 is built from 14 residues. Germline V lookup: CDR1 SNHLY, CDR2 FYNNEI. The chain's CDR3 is CASRRDRGRGGYTF. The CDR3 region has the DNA TGTGCCAGCAGGCGGGACAGGGGGCGGGGGGGCTACACCTTC.

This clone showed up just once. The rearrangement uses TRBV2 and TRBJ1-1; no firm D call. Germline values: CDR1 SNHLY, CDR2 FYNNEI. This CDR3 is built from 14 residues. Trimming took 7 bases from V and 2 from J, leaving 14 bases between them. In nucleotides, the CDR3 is TGTGCCAGCAAACAAGGAAGGTCCAACACTGAAGCTTTCTTT. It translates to CASKQGRSNTEAFF.

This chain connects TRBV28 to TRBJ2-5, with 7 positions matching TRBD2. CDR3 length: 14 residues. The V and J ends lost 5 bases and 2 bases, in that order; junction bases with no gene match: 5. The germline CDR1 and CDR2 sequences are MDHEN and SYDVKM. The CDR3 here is CASSLPGGQETQYF. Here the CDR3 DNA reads TGTGCCAGCAGTCTCCCGGGGGGTCAAGAGACCCAGTACTTC.